Presented here are 22 T cell receptor beta chains from one specimen sequenced in a study of T cells in Graves' hyperthyroidism and ophthalmopathy. Amplification targeted TCR beta CDR3 regions from RNA transcripts. Researchers ran a first-round RT-PCR on the TCR CDR3 using the HTBI primer set. TCRdb re-derived calls from the multiplex PCR reads in MiXCR, one entry per CDR3 protein. The sample contains about 620,000 distinct CDR3 sequences, around 15% of which appear only once. The sequenced sample consisted of blood. Every receptor here comes from a woman in her twenties or thirties with Graves' hyperthyroidism.

This clonotype was counted ten times or more. V and J are TRBV30 and TRBJ1-2; D is perhaps TRBD1 (6 bases). Germline CDR1 is GTSNPN and CDR2 is SVGIG (reference sequence). CDR3 size: 14 residues. V was shortened by 6 bases and J by 7 bases, with 21 bases between the two germline ends. CDR3: CACPPTGSQAGYTF. As DNA, the CDR3 is TGTGCCTGCCCACCTACAGGGTCCCAGGCTGGCTACACCTTC.

This clonotype has just a few counts. This CDR3 is CSIQREGTGELFF. The CDR3 region has the DNA TGCAGTATACAGCGGGAGGGCACCGGGGAGCTGTTTTTT. V gene TRBV20-1 combines with J gene TRBJ2-2; 10 bases are shared with TRBD2. The V gene's germline CDR1 is DFQATT and CDR2 SNEGSKA (reference sequence). The CDR3 is 13 amino acids. Trimming at V came to 8 bases and at J to 4 bases, leaving 4 bases not matched to a gene.

The genes are TRBV28 and TRBJ2-1; TRBD2 agrees at 7 bases. There are 14 residues in the CDR3. J was trimmed by 9 bases and V by 7 bases; bases with no gene match: 12. Germline assignment: CDR1 MDHEN and CDR2 SYDVKM. CDR3 sequence reads: CASTSERTSSEQFF. In DNA form, the CDR3 reads TGTGCCAGCACCTCCGAGAGGACTAGTAGTGAGCAGTTCTTC.

This chain joins TRBV7-6 and TRBJ2-7, with 9 nucleotides matching TRBD1. The CDR3 consists of 13 residues. Germline loops: CDR1 SGHVS, CDR2 FNYEAQ. The V segment lost 5 bases and the J segment 5 bases; nucleotides outside the gene matches: 4. The CDR3 region is CASSGGTGNEQYF. In DNA, the CDR3 is TGTGCCAGCAGCGGGGGGACAGGGAACGAGCAGTACTTC.

This clonotype was observed at least ten times. The chain recombines TRBV12-3 or TRBV12-4 with TRBJ2-3; D is possibly TRBD2 (6 bases). V lost 2 bases and J lost 1, with 10 bases in between. This CDR3 is built from 15 residues. As DNA, the CDR3 is TGTGCCAGCAGTTTAACTAGCCTCGGCACAGATACGCAGTATTTT. This sequence encodes CASSLTSLGTDTQYF.

This clonotype was detected only a few times. In DNA form, the CDR3 reads TGTGCCAGCTCACCTAGGGCAGGGGACAATGAGCAGTTCTTC. Translation: CASSPRAGDNEQFF. V and J are TRBV18 and TRBJ2-1; D might be TRBD1 (6 bases). There are 14 residues in the CDR3. Trimming left V 3 bases short and J 5 bases short, with 11 bases between. Germline assignment: CDR1 KGHSH and CDR2 LQKENI.

This clonotype was counted ten times or more. The chain carries TRBV20-1 and TRBJ2-1, with TRBD2 as a possible D gene (6 bases). The ends were cut back, 6 bases at V and 5 bases at J, with 11 bases in the middle. The germline gives CDR1 DFQATT, CDR2 SNEGSKA (reference sequence). The length of the CDR3 is 12 residues. CDR3 loop: CSAGGGDNEQFF. CDR3 DNA sequence: TGCAGTGCCGGGGGTGGGGACAATGAGCAGTTCTTC.

This clonotype was counted ten times or more. This chain connects TRBV28 to TRBJ1-5; D unclear. V lost 5 bases and J 0 bases, leaving 14 bases between the germline ends. Germline V CDR1 and CDR2: MDHEN, SYDVKM. There are 16 residues in the CDR3. CDR3 residues: CASSSSSVYSNQPQHF. DNA for the CDR3: TGTGCCAGCAGTAGTTCCTCCGTTTATAGCAATCAGCCCCAGCATTTT.

The V gene is TRBV18, the J gene TRBJ2-7; D call uncertain. CDR3 size: 15 residues. The V and J ends lost 2 bases and 2 bases respectively, with 13 bases between them. The germline V gene has CDR1 KGHSH and CDR2 LQKENI. CDR3: CASSPSTVGTYEQYF. Written as DNA, the CDR3 is TGTGCCAGCTCACCAAGCACCGTTGGGACCTACGAGCAGTACTTC.

This clonotype has a count of ten or more. The chain is built from TRBV6-1 and TRBJ2-1; 9 bases match TRBD1. The CDR3 is 16 amino acids. Germline V gene data show CDR1 as MNHNS and CDR2 as SASEGT. Trimming cost V 5 bases and J 8 bases; bases outside gene matches: 13. CDR3 residues: CASSYATGTGSDEQFF. CDR3 bases: TGTGCCAGCAGTTATGCGACCGGGACAGGGAGTGATGAGCAGTTCTTC.

The chain is built from TRBV11-2 and TRBJ2-7; D is unclear. CDR1 is SGHAT and CDR2 is FQNNGV in the germline V gene. Trimming took off 4 bases at V and 3 bases at J, with 19 bases between the two ends. The CDR3 extends over 16 amino acids. The CDR3 spells CASSSSPIGSNYEQYF. DNA for the CDR3: TGTGCCAGCAGCTCTTCCCCGATTGGCAGTAACTACGAGCAGTACTTC.

The chain links TRBV6-2 or TRBV6-3 to TRBJ2-7; D gene unclear. Trimming shortened V by 7 bases and J by 3 bases, and 10 bases separated the two germline ends. Germline-derived CDR1 and CDR2 are MNHEY and SVGEGT. This CDR3 comprises 12 residues. The CDR3 region has the DNA TGTGCCAGCATAGATGAGCTCTACGAGCAGTACTTC. Translating it yields CASIDELYEQYF.

This clonotype was counted ten times or more. The rearrangement uses TRBV2 and TRBJ2-7, with 10 bases lining up with TRBD2. This CDR3 contains 13 residues. Trimming removed 8 bases from V and 9 bases from J; junction bases left unmatched: 10. Germline V gives CDR1 SNHLY, CDR2 FYNNEI. CDR3: CASLPAGGPGQYF. CDR3 in DNA: TGTGCCAGCCTTCCAGCGGGAGGGCCCGGGCAGTACTTC.

This clonotype was seen at least ten times. The chain links TRBV13 to TRBJ2-1; TRBD1 matches 7 bases. This CDR3 comprises 15 residues. Germline values: CDR1 PRHDT, CDR2 FYEKMQ (reference sequence). V trimming: 5 bases; J trimming: 5 bases; junction bases outside the gene matches: 9. CDR3 loop: CASSGRYGTDNEQFF. CDR3 bases: TGTGCCAGCAGCGGACGGTATGGGACAGACAATGAGCAGTTCTTC.

J is TRBJ1-2 and V is TRBV28; a possible D gene is TRBD1 (5 bases). V dropped 10 bases and J dropped 4 bases, with 19 bases sitting between them. This CDR3 spans 14 amino acids. Germline V CDR1 and CDR2: MDHEN, SYDVKM. Here the CDR3 reads CANRRQTSVYGYTF. CDR3 nucleotides: TGTGCCAACAGAAGACAGACGTCCGTCTATGGCTACACCTTC.

Many counts were recorded for this clonotype. The chain has TRBV3-1 and TRBJ1-1, with D possibly matching TRBD1 (6 bases). V was pared by 6 bases and J by 3 bases, with 11 bases between. There are 13 residues in the CDR3. Germline CDR1 reads LGHDT; CDR2 reads YNNKEL (reference sequence). CDR3 sequence: CASRLQGDTEAFF. Here the CDR3 DNA reads TGTGCCAGCAGACTACAGGGAGACACTGAAGCTTTCTTT.

This clonotype has ten or more counts. The chain is built from TRBV3-1 and TRBJ1-1; no clear D gene. From germline, CDR1 is LGHDT and CDR2 YNNKEL (reference sequence). CDR3 length: 15 residues. V was shortened by 1 base and J by 4 bases, with 13 bases between the two germline ends. In DNA, the CDR3 is TGTGCCAGCAGCCAAGGGGGAGATGGTTTCACTGAAGCTTTCTTT. This encodes CASSQGGDGFTEAFF.

This clonotype was counted many times. The rearrangement joins TRBV9 to TRBJ2-5; no clear D. Germline V CDR1 and CDR2: SGDLS, YYNGEE. The ends were cut back, 0 bases at V and 2 bases at J, with 14 bases in the middle. The CDR3 contains 16 residues. CDR3 region: CASSVAAGAGQETQYF. The CDR3 bases are TGTGCCAGCAGCGTAGCGGCCGGAGCTGGACAAGAGACCCAGTACTTC.

The J gene is TRBJ1-5, the V gene TRBV7-2; maybe TRBD1 (6 bases). Germline assignment: CDR1 SGHTA and CDR2 FQGNSA. V was cut by 1 base and J by 4 bases, with 11 bases left in between. The CDR3 consists of 15 residues. CDR3 region: CASSLVPQGNQPQHF. The CDR3 DNA reads as TGTGCCAGCAGCTTAGTCCCACAGGGAAATCAGCCCCAGCATTTT.

This clonotype was detected ten times or more. The chain carries TRBV28 and TRBJ2-7; 8 nucleotides match TRBD2. The CDR3 covers 17 residues. Trimming cost V 1 base and J 3 bases; bases outside gene matches: 11. The germline V gene has CDR1 MDHEN and CDR2 SYDVKM. CDR3 nucleotides: TGTGCCAGCAGTTTATCCTTGCTGGTGGCGGGAGGCTACGAGCAGTACTTC. It is translated as CASSLSLLVAGGYEQYF. The full variable domain, completed using reference TRBV28 and TRBJ2-7, is DVKVTQSSRYLVKRTGEKVFLECVQDMDHENMFWYRQDPGLGLRLIYFSYDVKMKEKGDIPEGYSVSREKKERFSLILESASTNQTSMYLCASSLSLLVAGGYEQYFGPGTRLTVT.

This clonotype was seen at least ten times. This chain connects TRBV15 to TRBJ1-5; D not resolved. From germline, CDR1 is LNHNV and CDR2 YYDKDF (reference sequence). The length of the CDR3 is 15 residues. The V end lost 1 base, the J end lost 0 bases, and 7 bases lay between the germline ends. The CDR3 loop reads CATSRARDSNQPQHF. The CDR3, as DNA: TGTGCCACCAGCAGAGCCCGGGATAGCAATCAGCCCCAGCATTTT.

This clonotype occurred many times. The chain carries TRBV11-2 and TRBJ2-5, with TRBD2 as a possible D gene (6 bases). The V gene lost 1 base and the J gene lost 2 bases, with 17 bases spanning the gap. The CDR3 has 17 amino acids. From germline, CDR1 is SGHAT and CDR2 FQNNGV. The CDR3 nucleotides are TGTGCCAGCAGCTTAGGAAAATGGGACTTGACACAAGAGACCCAGTACTTC. It codes for CASSLGKWDLTQETQYF.